This T cell receptor beta chain stems from a study of cytomegalovirus exposure and HLA in healthy donors. Study details: Earlier, 110 million or so unique TCR beta sequences were recovered from about 170 million T cells by an analysis.

The PCR used 60 Vbeta and 13 Jbeta primers. Data came from immunoSEQ multiplex PCR; TCRdb stores just in-frame clones and leaves some out. In the table there are around 120,000 clones, approximately 68% of which are singletons. For this clone: Its cognate antigen is unknown.

Findings and limits, study-wide: CMV serostatus stood as the only immune exposure information on hand. The investigators catalogued 150 or so TCR beta chains as cytomegalovirus-associated. Later analysis identified 15,000 to 20,000 TCR beta sequences associated with HLA alleles, using a false discovery rate threshold of 0.05.

Trimming cost V 5 bases and J 5 bases, with 10 bases left between them. This CDR3 region has 13 residues. Germline V CDR1 and CDR2: LGHNA, YSLEER. The genes are TRBV4-3 and TRBJ1-5; D unclear. The receptor's source is a man under 40 in good health and CMV-seropositive. Sequenced material: PBMCs. Here the CDR3 reads CASSMKQDQPQHF. The CDR3 DNA reads as TGCGCCAGCAGCATGAAGCAGGATCAGCCCCAGCATTTT.